Listed here are 10 T cell receptor beta chains from one sample, sequenced in a study of cytomegalovirus exposure and HLA in healthy donors. Using immunoSEQ multiplex PCR, the repertoire was profiled, and TCRdb retains in-frame clones only, with some absent. The data contain tens of thousands of clones, around 95% of them singletons. Sequencing was carried out using PBMCs. All receptors come from a man aged 18 to 30 in good health and CMV-seropositive.

V and J are TRBV2 and TRBJ2-7, with 7 positions matching TRBD2. The CDR3 extends over 14 amino acids. J lost 2 bases, V lost 2 bases, and 3 bases had no gene match. Germline V lookup: CDR1 SNHLY, CDR2 FYNNEI. DNA for the CDR3: TGTGCCAGCAGTGAATGGCTAGCGGCCTACGAGCAGTACTTC. Translating gives CASSEWLAAYEQYF. Filled out from reference TRBV2 and TRBJ2-7, the complete variable domain reads EPEVTQTPSHQVTQMGQEVILRCVPISNHLYFYWYRQILGQKVEFLVSFYNNEISEKSEIFDDQFSVERPDGSNFTLKIRSTKLEDSAMYFCASSEWLAAYEQYFGPGTRLTVT.

The chain carries TRBV5-6 and TRBJ1-1, with D possibly matching TRBD1 (6 bases). This CDR3 spans 18 amino acids. Germline CDR1 is SGHDT and CDR2 is YYEEEE. Trimming shortened V by 0 bases and J by 0 bases, and 18 bases separated the two germline ends. The CDR3 sequence is CASSLVGGTKQLNTEAFF. The CDR3 DNA is TGTGCCAGCAGCTTGGTCGGGGGGACAAAGCAGCTGAACACTGAAGCTTTCTTT. The whole variable domain, filled in from reference TRBV5-6 and TRBJ1-1, reads DAGVTQSPTHLIKTRGQQVTLRCSPKSGHDTVSWYQQALGQGPQFIFQYYEEEERQRGNFPDRFSGHQFPNYSSELNVNALLLGDSALYLCASSLVGGTKQLNTEAFFGQGTRLTVV.

V and J are TRBV4-3 and TRBJ1-1; unclear D gene. Trimming removed 4 bases at V and 4 bases at J, with 16 bases between. The CDR3 extends over 15 amino acids. Germline loops: CDR1 LGHNA, CDR2 YSLEER. The CDR3 spells CASSLRPGGGTEAFF. In DNA, the CDR3 is TGCGCCAGCAGCCTGAGGCCGGGAGGAGGCACTGAAGCTTTCTTT.

The chain couples TRBV6-5 to TRBJ2-3; TRBD2 matches at 7 bases. V was pared by 11 bases and J by 0 bases, with 11 bases of the junction left unmatched. This CDR3 is built from 15 residues. Germline CDR1 is MNHEY and CDR2 is SVGAGI. The CDR3 DNA sequence: TGTGCCTGCTCGCTAAGCGGGACTAGCACAGATACGCAGTATTTT. It translates to CACSLSGTSTDTQYF.

The gene calls are TRBV10-3 and TRBJ1-2; D not resolved. CDR3 size: 13 residues. Germline lookup yields CDR1 ENHRY and CDR2 SYGVKD. V was pared by 2 bases and J by 5 bases, with 9 bases between. DNA for the CDR3: TGTGCCATCAGTGAGGTAGTAGCGTATGGCTACACCTTC. This gives the protein CAISEVVAYGYTF.

This chain links TRBV20-1 with TRBJ2-7, with 8 bases identical to TRBD1. The CDR3 is 11 residues long. CDR1 and CDR2 (germline): DFQATT, SNEGSKA (reference sequence). V was pared by 3 bases and J by 7 bases, with 2 bases of the junction left unmatched. CDR3 sequence: CSARTGVEQYF. The CDR3 DNA is TGCAGTGCTAGGACAGGGGTAGAGCAGTACTTC.

The chain joins TRBV18 to TRBJ2-1; 8 bases are shared with TRBD2. Germline values: CDR1 KGHSH, CDR2 LQKENI. Trimming cost V 3 bases and J 0 bases; bases outside gene matches: 7. This CDR3 contains 17 residues. CDR3 region: CASSPREGLVSYNEQFF. DNA for the CDR3: TGTGCCAGCTCACCCCGGGAGGGACTAGTCTCCTACAATGAGCAGTTCTTC.

The chain carries TRBV20-1 and TRBJ1-2; D uncertain. V dropped 7 bases and J dropped 4 bases, with 7 bases sitting between them. The germline CDR1 and CDR2 sequences are DFQATT and SNEGSKA (reference sequence). This CDR3 has 10 residues. CDR3 sequence: CSVRAYGYTF. Here the CDR3 DNA reads TGCAGTGTTAGGGCCTATGGCTACACCTTC.

The gene calls are TRBV5-5 and TRBJ2-7; 9 bases map to TRBD1. CDR1 is SGHKS, CDR2 YYEKEE, per germline (reference sequence). Germline trimming cut 0 bases from V and 7 bases from J; bases unmatched to any gene: 5. CDR3 length equals 14 residues. CDR3 protein: CASSLGLGTGEQYF. The CDR3 DNA reads TGTGCCAGCAGCTTGGGATTAGGGACAGGGGAGCAGTACTTC.

This rearrangement joins TRBV29-1 to TRBJ2-3; maybe TRBD1 (5 bases). CDR1 and CDR2 (germline): SQVTM, ANQGSEA. V lost 0 bases and J 4 bases, leaving 14 bases between the germline ends. The CDR3 runs to 15 residues. The CDR3 sequence is CSVEDHPDSADTQYF. CDR3 sequence (DNA): TGCAGCGTTGAAGACCATCCAGACAGCGCAGATACGCAGTATTTT.